This T cell receptor beta chain was identified during a study of blood T cell repertoires in COVID-19. The germline V gene has CDR1 SGHNT and CDR2 YENEEA. V dropped 5 bases and J dropped 1; count of bases not matched to a gene: 14. The length of the CDR3 is 19 residues. Method: immunoSEQ multiplex PCR; TCRdb's copy keeps in-frame clones and lacks some. Of under 300,000 clones listed, 85% to 90% are singletons. Sequencing used PBMCs or T cells enriched from blood (not recorded which). The chain links TRBV11-3 to TRBJ2-3, with 11 bases aligning to TRBD2. The source of this sequence is a man younger than 35 who had recovered from COVID-19. The CDR3, as DNA: TGTGCCAGCAGCACCGGGACGATACTTAGCGGGAGGGGCACAGATACGCAGTATTTT. Residues: CASSTGTILSGRGTDTQYF.